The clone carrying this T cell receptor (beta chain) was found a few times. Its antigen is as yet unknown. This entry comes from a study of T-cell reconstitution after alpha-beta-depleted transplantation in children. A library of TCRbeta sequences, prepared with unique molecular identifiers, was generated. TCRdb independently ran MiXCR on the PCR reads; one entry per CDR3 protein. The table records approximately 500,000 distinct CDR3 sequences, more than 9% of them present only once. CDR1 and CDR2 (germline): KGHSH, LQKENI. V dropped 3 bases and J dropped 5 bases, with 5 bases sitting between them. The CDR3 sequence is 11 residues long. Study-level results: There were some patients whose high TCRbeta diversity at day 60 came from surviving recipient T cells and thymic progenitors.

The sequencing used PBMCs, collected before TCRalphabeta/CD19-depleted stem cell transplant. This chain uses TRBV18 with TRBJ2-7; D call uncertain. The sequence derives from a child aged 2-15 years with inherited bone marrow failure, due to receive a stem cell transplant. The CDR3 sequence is CASSPQHEQYF. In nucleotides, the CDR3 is TGTGCCAGCTCACCCCAACACGAGCAGTACTTC. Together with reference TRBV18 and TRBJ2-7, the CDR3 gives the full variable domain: NAGVMQNPRHLVRRRGQEARLRCSPMKGHSHVYWYRQLPEEGLKFMVYLQKENIIDESGMPKERFSAEFPKEGPSILRIQQVVRGDSAAYFCASSPQHEQYFGPGTRLTVT.